This record concerns one TCR beta chain sequence. Its antigen is not identified. Clones were read by immunoSEQ multiplex PCR, and TCRdb kept only the in-frame ones, dropping some. The sample lists 65,000 to 95,000 clones; around 92% were seen once. This CDR3 contains 15 residues. J lost 4 bases, V lost 9 bases, and 12 bases had no gene match. The V gene's germline CDR1 is LNHDA and CDR2 SQIVND (reference sequence). This record comes from a study of OX40 agonist ivuxolimab in advanced cancers. Study-level background: The dose-escalation cohort was approximately 85% male, with a mean age of around 60 years, ranging about 23 to 90.

Exclusion applied to patients with autoimmune disease history or systemic immunosuppression. On cycle 4 day 1 and cycle 7 day 1, as well as at baseline, blood was sampled. General observations from the study: Several nonresponders also turned out to have low normalized T-cell clonal expansion.

The source of this sequence is an adult with an advanced solid tumor such as melanoma, head and neck, liver or kidney cancer. The chain links TRBV19 to TRBJ1-2; 9 positions match TRBD1. The material sequenced was CD4+ or CD8+ T cells sorted from blood, taken in a trial of the OX40 agonist ivuxolimab. The DNA for the CDR3 is TGTGCCAGCGTTATGAGACAGGGACAGGGCTATGGCTACACCTTC. This gives the protein CASVMRQGQGYGYTF.